Following are 23 T cell receptor beta chains from one sample sequenced in a study of siplizumab effects on memory and regulatory T cells. Method: immunoSEQ multiplex PCR; TCRdb's copy keeps in-frame clones and lacks some. The sample holds some 100,000 clones, 90% to 95% seen once. Source material: Tregs sorted from blood. Receptors were obtained from a human donor in good health.

This clone was observed a single time. V and J are TRBV12-5 and TRBJ2-7, with TRBD2 as a possible D gene (7 bases). CDR3 length: 16 amino acids. Germline V gives CDR1 LGHNT, CDR2 FRNRAP. Trimming removed 5 bases at V and 4 bases at J, with 21 bases between. CDR3 loop: CASGLPRGTPSYEQYF. As DNA, the CDR3 is TGTGCTAGTGGTCTACCGCGGGGGACACCTTCGTACGAGCAGTACTTC.

About this clone: One end of the junction varies from germline; a read error may be responsible. J is TRBJ2-5 and V is TRBV15, with a tentative D call TRBD1 (5 bases). The CDR3 spans 12 residues. Germline V gene lookup returns CDR1 LNHNV and CDR2 YYDKDF (reference sequence). As DNA, the CDR3 is TGTGCCACCGGCAGGGTAGGAGAGACCCAGTACTTC. Translation: CATGRVGETQYF.

In nucleotides, the CDR3 is TGTGCCAGCAGCTTAGAGGTTGGCGGGAGACCCTACAATGAGCAGTTCTTC. Translating gives CASSLEVGGRPYNEQFF. This chain joins TRBV7-9 and TRBJ2-1, with 7 bases lining up with TRBD2. This CDR3 has 17 residues. The germline gives CDR1 SEHNR, CDR2 FQNEAQ (reference sequence). The V gene end was trimmed by 1 base and the J gene end by 2 bases; junction bases not matched to a gene: 8.

The rearrangement links TRBV25-1 to TRBJ2-5, with D possibly being TRBD1 (5 bases). The germline CDR1 and CDR2 sequences are MGHDK and SYGVNS. The CDR3 consists of 14 residues. V lost 1 base to trimming and J lost 2 bases, with 8 bases between them. CDR3 nucleotides: TGTGCCAGCAGTGAATGGCAGGGTCAAGAGACCCAGTACTTC. Its translation: CASSEWQGQETQYF.

The gene calls are TRBV14 and TRBJ2-2, with D possibly TRBD2 on 5 matching bases. The CDR3 runs to 16 residues. Germline loops: CDR1 SGHDN, CDR2 FVKESK. The germline V and J ends were trimmed by 1 base and 3 bases, with 12 bases remaining between them. CDR3 sequence: CASSQAYGVYTGELFF. The CDR3 bases are TGTGCCAGCAGCCAAGCATACGGGGTTTACACCGGGGAGCTGTTTTTT. The complete variable domain, with remaining parts taken from reference TRBV14 and TRBJ2-2, reads EAGVTQFPSHSVIEKGQTVTLRCDPISGHDNLYWYRRVMGKEIKFLLHFVKESKQDESGMPNNRFLAERTGGTYSTLKVQPAELEDSGVYFCASSQAYGVYTGELFFGEGSRLTVL.

The chain couples TRBV7-2 to TRBJ2-7; D not certain. This CDR3 spans 15 amino acids. CDR1 is SGHTA and CDR2 is FQGNSA in the germline V gene. V lost 8 bases to trimming and J lost 2 bases, with 19 bases between them. In nucleotides, the CDR3 is TGTGCCAGCCAGCCCCTTATAGGGTTGGCCTACGAGCAGTACTTC. It yields the protein CASQPLIGLAYEQYF.

The chain combines TRBV19 with TRBJ2-7; D uncertain. From germline, CDR1 is LNHDA and CDR2 SQIVND (reference sequence). V was trimmed by 8 bases and J by 2 bases, leaving 19 bases between them. The CDR3 is 15 amino acids. The CDR3 sequence: CASAPAHVVAYEQYF. CDR3 DNA sequence: TGTGCCAGTGCGCCAGCTCATGTGGTCGCCTACGAGCAGTACTTC.

The chain combines TRBV2 with TRBJ1-6; a weak D match, TRBD1 (5 bases). Trimming shortened V by 4 bases and J by 5 bases, and 12 bases separated the two germline ends. The CDR3 runs to 15 residues. Looked up from germline, CDR1 is SNHLY and CDR2 is FYNNEI. CDR3 coding DNA: TGTGCCAGCAGTGTCCGGGGGGGTAATAATTCACCCCTCCACTTT. As protein: CASSVRGGNNSPLHF.

V and J are TRBV7-3 and TRBJ2-1; D not resolved. V lost 2 bases to trimming and J lost 6 bases, with 11 bases between them. The germline CDR1 and CDR2 sequences are SGHTA and FQGTGA. CDR3 length: 14 amino acids. CDR3 DNA sequence: TGTGCCAGCAGCTTAGAGCCTTCGGGCAATGAGCAGTTCTTC. This sequence encodes CASSLEPSGNEQFF. Filled out from reference TRBV7-3 and TRBJ2-1, the complete variable domain reads GAGVSQTPSNKVTEKGKYVELRCDPISGHTALYWYRQSLGQGPEFLIYFQGTGAADDSGLPNDRFFAVRPEGSVSTLKIQRTERGDSAVYLCASSLEPSGNEQFFGPGTRLTVL.

The chain joins TRBV30 to TRBJ2-6; TRBD1 aligns across 7 bases. The CDR3 has 17 residues. Germline CDR1 is GTSNPN and CDR2 is SVGIG (reference sequence). V shed 2 bases and J 0 bases; nucleotides not matched to a gene: 7. The CDR3 nucleotides are TGTGCCTGGAGTTTGGACAGGTCGTTCTCTGGGGCCAACGTCCTGACTTTC. This sequence encodes CAWSLDRSFSGANVLTF.

The chain links TRBV7-2 to TRBJ2-7; D might be TRBD2 (6 bases). V shed 0 bases and J shed 7 bases, with 13 bases lying between them. Germline values: CDR1 SGHTA, CDR2 FQGNSA. The CDR3 has 14 amino acids. The DNA for the CDR3 is TGTGCCAGCAGCTTAGCAGGTGTTGGGGGGGAGCAGTACTTC. It codes for CASSLAGVGGEQYF.

The V gene is TRBV29-1, the J gene TRBJ1-3; 8 nucleotides agree with TRBD1. The germline gives CDR1 SQVTM, CDR2 ANQGSEA. V lost 4 bases and J lost 3; bases outside the gene matches: 5. The CDR3 length is 14 residues. The DNA of the CDR3 is TGCAGCGTTGGGGCAGGGGGCGGTGGAAACACCATATATTTT. Residues: CSVGAGGGGNTIYF. The full variable domain, its missing parts supplied by reference TRBV29-1 and TRBJ1-3, is SAVISQKPSRDICQRGTSLTIQCQVDSQVTMMFWYRQQPGQSLTLIATANQGSEATYESGFVIDKFPISRPNLTFSTLTVSNMSPEDSSIYLCSVGAGGGGNTIYFGEGSWLTVV.

The chain recombines TRBV6-6 with TRBJ2-1; 7 nucleotides align to TRBD2. CDR1 and CDR2 from the germline V gene are MNHNY and SVGAGI (reference sequence). With V trimmed by 7 bases and J by 6 bases, 9 bases remained unmatched. The CDR3 length is 14 residues. CDR3 nucleotide sequence: TGTGCCAGCACCTTACCACTAGCGCTCAATGAGCAGTTCTTC. Translating it yields CASTLPLALNEQFF.

The chain joins TRBV6-6 to TRBJ1-1, with a possible D match to TRBD1 (5 bases). Trimming shortened V by 6 bases and J by 0 bases, and 14 bases separated the two germline ends. The CDR3 spans 15 residues. The germline gives CDR1 MNHNY, CDR2 SVGAGI (reference sequence). The CDR3 DNA reads as TGTGCCAGCAGAACTCAGGGCCTCATGAACACTGAAGCTTTCTTT. It encodes CASRTQGLMNTEAFF.

The CDR3 nucleotides are TGTGCCAGCAGAACAGCCGGCTCCTATAATTCACCCCTCCACTTT. It is translated as CASRTAGSYNSPLHF. V gene TRBV2 combines with J gene TRBJ1-6; the D is unclear. The germline V gene encodes CDR1 SNHLY and CDR2 FYNNEI. Trimming took 6 bases from V and 0 from J, leaving 9 bases between them. This CDR3 is 15 amino acids long.

CDR3 bases: TGCAGCGTTGTTTGGGGTGAGCAGTTCTTC. As protein: CSVVWGEQFF. The chain combines TRBV29-1 with TRBJ2-1, with D unclear. V was trimmed by 4 bases and J by 9 bases, leaving 7 bases between them. Germline assignment: CDR1 SQVTM and CDR2 ANQGSEA. The CDR3 has 10 amino acids.

This clone was counted only a few times. The J gene is TRBJ2-5, the V gene TRBV9; 8 nucleotides align to TRBD2. With 3 bases clipped from V and 7 bases from J, the junction kept 11 bases outside the gene matches. CDR1 SGDLS and CDR2 YYNGEE come from the germline V gene. The CDR3 is 15 amino acids. CDR3 residues: CASSAGTRGAGTQYF. The DNA of the CDR3 is TGTGCCAGCAGCGCTGGGACTAGAGGGGCGGGGACCCAGTACTTC.

The V call is TRBV6-6, the J call TRBJ2-3, with 11 bases that match TRBD2. Looked up from germline, CDR1 is MNHNY and CDR2 is SVGAGI (reference sequence). The CDR3 extends over 16 amino acids. The ends lost 6 bases at V and 2 bases at J; junction bases unmatched: 7. For the CDR3, the DNA is TGTGCCAGCAGCTATGGGACTAGCGGAAACACAGATACGCAGTATTTT. Residues: CASSYGTSGNTDTQYF.

The J gene is TRBJ2-7, the V gene TRBV5-1, with 9 bases lining up with TRBD1. V shed 7 bases, J shed 3 bases, and the junction held 5 bases outside the gene matches. The germline V gene encodes CDR1 SGHRS and CDR2 YFSETQ. The CDR3 is 13 residues long. In nucleotides, the CDR3 is TGCGCCAGCCGCCAGACAGGGGGCTACGAGCAGTACTTC. Protein product: CASRQTGGYEQYF. The full variable domain, its missing parts supplied by reference TRBV5-1 and TRBJ2-7, is KAGVTQTPRYLIKTRGQQVTLSCSPISGHRSVSWYQQTPGQGLQFLFEYFSETQRNKGNFPGRFSGRQFSNSRSEMNVSTLELGDSALYLCASRQTGGYEQYFGPGTRLTVT.

In regard to this clone: Compared with germline, one end of the junction differs, possibly owing to a read error. The chain combines TRBV7-7 with TRBJ2-5; 7 bases map to TRBD1. CDR1 is SSHAT and CDR2 is FNYEAQ in the germline V gene (reference sequence). The CDR3 is made up of 13 amino acids. CDR3 sequence: CASSRQGRETQYF. As DNA, the CDR3 is TGTGCTAGCAGCCGACAGGGAAGGGAGACCCAGTACTTC.

The chain joins TRBV18 to TRBJ2-3, with a weak D call TRBD2 (6 bases). V was clipped by 2 bases and J by 4 bases, with 22 bases between them. The CDR3 is made up of 18 amino acids. Per the germline V gene, CDR1 is KGHSH and CDR2 is LQKENI. The CDR3 nucleotides read TGTGCCAGCTCACCATACCTTAAACAAACGGGAGCAGCAGATACGCAGTATTTT. Translating gives CASSPYLKQTGAADTQYF.

The chain has TRBV19 and TRBJ1-2, with D unclear. The CDR3 sequence is 13 residues long. With 1 base removed from V and 0 bases from J, the gap between germline ends came to 3 bases. CDR1 LNHDA and CDR2 SQIVND come from the germline V gene (reference sequence). The CDR3 DNA is TGTGCCAGTAGTATAGGAACTAACTATGGCTACACCTTC. It yields the protein CASSIGTNYGYTF.

The J gene is TRBJ2-3, the V gene TRBV7-6, with TRBD2 matching over 8 bases. The CDR3 sequence is 17 residues long. The V gene end was trimmed by 4 bases and the J gene end by 6 bases; junction bases not matched to a gene: 15. Germline lookup yields CDR1 SGHVS and CDR2 FNYEAQ. The CDR3 loop reads CASSSRGSGTPGDTQYF. The CDR3 nucleotides are TGTGCCAGCAGCTCCCGAGGTAGCGGGACCCCAGGGGATACGCAGTATTTT. The full variable domain, rest sourced from reference TRBV7-6 and TRBJ2-3, is GAGVSQSPRYKVTKRGQDVALRCDPISGHVSLYWYRQALGQGPEFLTYFNYEAQQDKSGLPNDRFSAERPEGSISTLTIQRTEQRDSAMYRCASSSRGSGTPGDTQYFGPGTRLTVL.